This TCR beta chain was profiled in a study of spatial heterogeneity in lung cancer. TCRdb itself ran the 5' RACE reads through MiXCR, one entry per CDR3 protein. The data contain 23,000 or so distinct CDR3 sequences, 7% of them singletons. The germline CDR1 and CDR2 sequences are SGHRS and YFSETQ. V dropped 3 bases and J dropped 4 bases, with 18 bases sitting between them. This CDR3 contains 16 residues. Time point reported: sample taken at primary tumor resection. The chain has TRBV5-1 and TRBJ2-3; a weak D match, TRBD1 (5 bases). The TCR comes from a male donor with early-stage non-small cell lung cancer. The specimen comprised PBMCs, sampled at surgery. The CDR3 protein is CASSYQPGASPDTQYF. Here the CDR3 DNA reads TGCGCCAGCAGCTACCAGCCTGGGGCATCCCCAGATACGCAGTATTTT.